The clone carrying this T cell receptor beta chain was observed a handful of times. Its specificity is not known. Among all donors, each was a healthy Caucasian. This sample was taken from a study of identical twins. CDR3 size: 15 residues. Unmatched junction bases numbered 7, after V lost 6 bases and J lost 7 bases. cDNA carried unique molecular identifiers, and a universal primer site was added by template switching. Each CDR3 protein gets one entry after TCRdb re-called the 5' RACE reads with MiXCR. The sample contains about 890,000 distinct CDR3 sequences, 12% of which appear only once. General study points: It was cross-sectional statistical analysis, not following the same donors, that the conclusions relied on.

These same data were also listed under a study on yellow fever vaccine responses in identical twins.

The source material was PBMCs. This clonotype was obtained from a woman younger than 30 in good health. The genes are TRBV12-3 or TRBV12-4 and TRBJ2-7; 15 nucleotides align to TRBD2. CDR3 sequence (DNA): TGTGCCAGCAGCGCCGGACTAGCGGGGGGGCAGGAGCAGTACGTC. This encodes CASSAGLAGGQEQYV.